This T cell receptor (beta chain) was identified in a study of blood T cell repertoires in COVID-19. Study as a whole: Some COVID-19 samples were acute and others convalescent; all came from the United States, Italy and Spain. Sources were T cells, B-cell-depleted T cells, or PBMCs; the material itself was cDNA or gDNA.

Enrollment of patients from Seattle took place during active infection, with longitudinal follow-up. From germline, CDR1 is SGHTA and CDR2 FQGTGA. With 4 bases clipped from V and 7 bases from J, the junction kept 4 bases outside the gene matches. This CDR3 spans 13 amino acids. Original methodology: Estimated nucleated cell counts came from reference gene primer amplification. Assay: immunoSEQ multiplex PCR; the TCRdb copy retains only in-frame clones and omits some. The D gene and trimming were derived from the DNA, and the V and J assignments and clone size from that table. The sample holds over 75,000 clones, approximately 90% seen once.

This clonotype was obtained from a human donor with COVID-19, enrolled during active disease. The donor label of this sample is uncertain. The rearrangement joins TRBV7-3 to TRBJ1-3, with 7 positions matching TRBD1. The sequencing input was peripheral blood. This CDR3 reads CASSSTQGNTIYF. The CDR3 coding sequence is TGTGCCAGCAGCTCTACACAGGGGAACACCATATATTTT.